What follows are 21 T cell receptor beta chains derived from one specimen sequenced in a study of blood T cell repertoires in COVID-19. Using immunoSEQ multiplex PCR, the repertoire was profiled, and TCRdb retains in-frame clones only, with some absent. The sample yields over 200,000 clones, around four fifths seen once. Sequenced sample: peripheral blood. These receptors all stem from a woman in her 40s with active or convalescent COVID-19.

V usage is TRBV11-2 and J usage is TRBJ2-1; D remains ambiguous. The germline V and J ends were trimmed by 5 bases and 0 bases, with 8 bases remaining between them. The CDR3 consists of 14 residues. Germline CDR1 and CDR2: SGHAT and FQNNGV. The CDR3: CASSRESSYNEQFF. CDR3 coding DNA: TGTGCCAGCAGCCGCGAGAGCTCCTACAATGAGCAGTTCTTC.

The chain employs TRBV18 and TRBJ2-1, with 7 bases lining up with TRBD2. Looked up from germline, CDR1 is KGHSH and CDR2 is LQKENI. The CDR3 consists of 16 residues. V shed 3 bases, J shed 0 bases, and the junction held 5 bases outside the gene matches. This chain's CDR3 is CASSPTSRSSYNEQFF. CDR3 nucleotides: TGTGCCAGCTCACCGACTAGCAGAAGCTCCTACAATGAGCAGTTCTTC.

This clone was observed once. The chain couples TRBV5-4 to TRBJ1-2, with 8 bases matching TRBD1. The CDR3 runs 17 residues. Germline V CDR1 and CDR2: SGHNT, YYREEE (reference sequence). Trimming removed 3 bases from V and 5 bases from J; junction bases left unmatched: 15. CDR3 nucleotides: TGTGCCAGCAGCTCCCATCCACTCGGACAGGGAGGTTATGGCTACACCTTC. The encoded protein is CASSSHPLGQGGYGYTF.

This sequence joins TRBV7-9 and TRBJ1-2; D unresolved. Germline V lookup: CDR1 SEHNR, CDR2 FQNEAQ (reference sequence). This CDR3 has 13 residues. Trimming removed 8 bases from V and 4 bases from J, with 14 bases in between. CDR3 amino acids: CASCPDGIYGYTF. DNA for the CDR3: TGTGCCAGCTGCCCGGACGGGATCTATGGCTACACCTTC.

The genes are TRBV6-1 and TRBJ2-5, with 11 bases matching TRBD2. Germline V gene data show CDR1 as MNHNS and CDR2 as SASEGT. The CDR3 is 18 residues long. With 4 bases clipped from V and 2 bases from J, the junction kept 12 bases outside the gene matches. In nucleotides, the CDR3 is TGTGCCAGCAGTGTGGTGGGACTAGCGGTCGGTTATCAAGAGACCCAGTACTTC. Translated: CASSVVGLAVGYQETQYF.

The chain joins TRBV2 to TRBJ1-2; the D gene is possibly TRBD1 (6 bases). Germline values: CDR1 SNHLY, CDR2 FYNNEI. Trimming removed 7 bases from V and 4 bases from J, with 10 bases in between. This CDR3 is 12 amino acids long. CDR3 bases: TGTGCCAGCAATGGACAGAGCTATGGCTACACCTTC. Its protein is CASNGQSYGYTF.

On this clone: This may be a read error: a much more frequent sequence differs by one nucleotide. The rearrangement uses TRBV9 and TRBJ2-3; 10 bases line up with TRBD1. Germline trimming cut 6 bases from V and 3 bases from J; bases unmatched to any gene: 4. In germline, CDR1 is SGDLS, CDR2 YYNGEE. This CDR3 region has 14 residues. In DNA, the CDR3 is TGTGCCAGCACCCGGACAGGGGGAACAGATACGCAGTATTTT. Residues: CASTRTGGTDTQYF.

This clone was detected only a few times. The CDR3, as DNA: TGTGCCAGCAGCCCGGGGGAAGGTGAGCAGTTCTTC. Its translation is CASSPGEGEQFF. The chain has TRBV3-1 (or the pseudogene TRBV3-2) and TRBJ2-1, with D possibly matching TRBD2 (6 bases). Germline V gene data show CDR1 as LGHDT and CDR2 as YNNKEL (reference sequence). V lost 4 bases to trimming and J lost 9 bases, with 10 bases between them. The length of the CDR3 is 12 residues.

Here the CDR3 reads CARVTGDETDTQYF. The CDR3 DNA is TGTGCCAGAGTAACGGGGGATGAGACAGATACGCAGTATTTT. The J gene is TRBJ2-3, the V gene TRBV5-3, with TRBD2 as a possible D gene (6 bases). TRBV5-3 has ORF status, its function being uncertain. With 7 bases removed from V and 3 bases from J, the gap between germline ends came to 15 bases. The CDR3 totals 14 residues.

This clone was detected only once. The genes are TRBV9 and TRBJ1-1; D gene ambiguous. CDR1 and CDR2 from the germline V gene are SGDLS and YYNGEE. The V gene lost 0 bases and the J gene lost 1 base, with 10 bases spanning the gap. The CDR3 length is 15 residues. Here the CDR3 reads CASSVGGSWNTEAFF. The CDR3 nucleotides are TGTGCCAGCAGCGTAGGCGGTTCCTGGAACACTGAAGCTTTCTTT. Variable domain in full (rest from reference TRBV9 and TRBJ1-1): DSGVTQTPKHLITATGQRVTLRCSPRSGDLSVYWYQQSLDQGLQFLIQYYNGEERAKGNILERFSAQQFPDLHSELNLSSLELGDSALYFCASSVGGSWNTEAFFGQGTRLTVV.

This clone was detected once. The chain links TRBV5-1 to TRBJ1-5; 7 nucleotides match TRBD1. Trimming cost V 4 bases and J 7 bases; bases outside gene matches: 5. The CDR3 runs to 13 residues. Germline values: CDR1 SGHRS, CDR2 YFSETQ. The DNA of the CDR3 is TGCGCCAGCAGCCAGGGGGGTGAACAGCCCCAGCATTTT. As protein: CASSQGGEQPQHF.

This clone was detected a few times. This sequence joins TRBV30 and TRBJ2-7; 11 bases match TRBD2. V trimming: 3 bases; J trimming: 5 bases; junction bases outside the gene matches: 9. The CDR3 consists of 15 residues. CDR1 and CDR2 (germline): GTSNPN, SVGIG (reference sequence). The CDR3 sequence is CAWRKYGTSGDEQYF. CDR3 nucleotides: TGTGCCTGGAGGAAGTATGGGACTAGCGGTGACGAGCAGTACTTC.

This chain joins TRBV6-5 and TRBJ1-5, with 12 bases aligning to TRBD1. The germline V gene has CDR1 MNHEY and CDR2 SVGAGI. Trimming at V came to 4 bases and at J to 5 bases, leaving 6 bases not matched to a gene. CDR3 length equals 16 residues. CDR3 coding DNA: TGTGCCAGCAGTTCCGCCGGGACAGGGGGCGATCAGCCCCAGCATTTT. Translating it yields CASSSAGTGGDQPQHF.

This clone was seen only a few times. This CDR3 is CASTPGAPDRNQPQHF. The CDR3 nucleotides are TGTGCCAGCACCCCAGGGGCCCCAGATCGCAATCAGCCCCAGCATTTT. V is TRBV7-2 and J is TRBJ1-5; a possible D gene is TRBD1 (6 bases). There are 16 residues in the CDR3. Germline CDR1 is SGHTA and CDR2 is FQGNSA. The V end was cut by 7 bases, the J end by 2 bases, with 18 bases between. The full variable domain, in which reference TRBV7-2 and TRBJ1-5 provide the parts outside the CDR3, is GAGVSQSPSNKVTEKGKDVELRCDPISGHTALYWYRQSLGQGLEFLIYFQGNSAPDKSGLPSDRFSAERTGGSVSTLTIQRTQQEDSAVYLCASTPGAPDRNQPQHFGDGTRLSIL.

The CDR3 loop reads CASSQEWVPGQGSYEQYF. The CDR3 region has the DNA TGCGCCAGCAGCCAAGAATGGGTACCGGGACAGGGCTCCTACGAGCAGTACTTC. V usage is TRBV4-1 and J usage is TRBJ2-7; the match to TRBD1 covers 9 bases. Germline-derived CDR1 and CDR2 are MGHRA and YSYEKL. The CDR3 extends over 18 amino acids. The V and J ends lost 0 bases and 0 bases, in that order; junction bases with no gene match: 9.

The V and J genes are TRBV24-1 and TRBJ2-3, with 7 positions matching TRBD1. CDR1 is KGHDR and CDR2 is SFDVKD in the germline V gene. The V gene end was trimmed by 4 bases and the J gene end by 3 bases; junction bases not matched to a gene: 3. This CDR3 contains 14 residues. CDR3 region: CATSDYRGTDTQYF. The CDR3 DNA reads TGTGCCACCAGTGACTACAGGGGTACAGATACGCAGTATTTT.

The chain links TRBV5-6 to TRBJ1-5; TRBD1 matches at 7 bases. The CDR3 loop spans 14 amino acids. V lost 4 bases, J lost 2 bases, and 3 bases stayed unmatched. Germline V gene lookup returns CDR1 SGHDT and CDR2 YYEEEE. The CDR3 region is CASSRTGGNQPQHF. DNA of the CDR3: TGTGCCAGCAGCCGCACAGGGGGCAATCAGCCCCAGCATTTT.

Written as DNA, the CDR3 is TGTGCCAGCAGCTGGGACAGTGAAAAACTGTTTTTT. It translates to CASSWDSEKLFF. The chain has TRBV7-2 and TRBJ1-4; 7 bases line up with TRBD1. The CDR3 totals 12 residues. V lost 4 bases, J lost 7 bases, and 0 bases stayed unmatched. CDR1 SGHTA and CDR2 FQGNSA come from the germline V gene.

This clone has just one count. J is TRBJ1-6 and V is TRBV3-1 (or the pseudogene TRBV3-2), with D possibly matching TRBD1 (5 bases). This CDR3 has 14 amino acids. Between the trimmed V and J ends, which lost 4 bases and 9 bases, there was a span of 13 bases. From germline, CDR1 is LGHDT and CDR2 YNNKEL (reference sequence). CDR3 region: CASSPRGKGSPLHF. CDR3 bases: TGTGCCAGCAGCCCCCGGGGGAAGGGTTCACCCCTCCACTTT.

Written as DNA, the CDR3 is TGTGCCAGTAGTACACGACAGGGGGCGGCCGGGGAGCTGTTTTTT. This translates into CASSTRQGAAGELFF. The gene calls are TRBV19 and TRBJ2-2; 10 bases are a match to TRBD1. From germline, CDR1 is LNHDA and CDR2 SQIVND (reference sequence). The ends lost 4 bases at V and 6 bases at J; junction bases unmatched: 5. The CDR3 loop spans 15 amino acids. The full variable domain, completed using reference TRBV19 and TRBJ2-2, is DGGITQSPKYLFRKEGQNVTLSCEQNLNHDAMYWYRQDPGQGLRLIYYSQIVNDFQKGDIAEGYSVSREKKESFPLTVTSAQKNPTAFYLCASSTRQGAAGELFFGEGSRLTVL.

This clone appeared a single time. This chain uses TRBV24-1 with TRBJ2-7; TRBD2 matches 9 bases. Germline CDR1 is KGHDR and CDR2 is SFDVKD. CDR3 length equals 13 residues. The junction had 7 bases not matched to a gene; V was cut back by 8 bases and J by 6 bases. The chain's CDR3 is CATNRREGVEQYF. The DNA for the CDR3 is TGTGCCACCAACAGGCGGGAGGGGGTCGAGCAGTACTTC.